This T cell receptor (beta chain) was retrieved from a study of blood T cell repertoires in COVID-19. Study-wide background: COVID-19 samples, acute and convalescent, were from the United States, Italy and Spain. PBMCs, B-cell-depleted T cells, or T cells were the source of the cDNA or gDNA that made up the material.

The authors' processing: For nucleated cells, counts were estimated from reference gene primer amplification. Produced via immunoSEQ multiplex PCR; TCRdb's table is partial and in-frame only. The V and J calls and clone size were taken over from that table, and D and trimming were inferred from the DNA. This sample has fewer than 300,000 clones; around 84% occur once, and the top ten carry roughly a sixth. The study counted Cohort 3 donors as recovered given two negative PCRs, clearance, or symptom resolution. The CDR3 is made up of 13 amino acids. J lost 6 bases, V lost 6 bases, and 5 bases had no gene match. Germline CDR1 is SGHAT and CDR2 is FQDESV (reference sequence).

This chain connects TRBV11-1 to TRBJ1-2, with 9 bases identical to TRBD1. The sequenced sample was PBMCs or T cells enriched from blood (not recorded which). The source is a man younger than 30 who had recovered from COVID-19. CDR3: CASREQGADGYTF. CDR3 nucleotide sequence: TGTGCCAGCAGGGAACAGGGGGCGGATGGCTACACCTTC.